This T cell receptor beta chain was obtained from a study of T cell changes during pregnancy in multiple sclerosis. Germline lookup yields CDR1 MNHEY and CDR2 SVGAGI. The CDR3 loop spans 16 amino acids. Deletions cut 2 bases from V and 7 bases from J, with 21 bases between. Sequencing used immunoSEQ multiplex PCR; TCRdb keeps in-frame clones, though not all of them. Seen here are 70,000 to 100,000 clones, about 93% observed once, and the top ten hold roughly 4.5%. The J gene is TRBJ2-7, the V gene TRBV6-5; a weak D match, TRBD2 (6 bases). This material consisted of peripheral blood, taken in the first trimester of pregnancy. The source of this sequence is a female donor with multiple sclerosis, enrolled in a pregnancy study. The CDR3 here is CASSYARRFRAGEQYF. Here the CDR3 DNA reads TGTGCCAGCAGTTACGCCCGGAGATTCAGGGCGGGGGAGCAGTACTTC.